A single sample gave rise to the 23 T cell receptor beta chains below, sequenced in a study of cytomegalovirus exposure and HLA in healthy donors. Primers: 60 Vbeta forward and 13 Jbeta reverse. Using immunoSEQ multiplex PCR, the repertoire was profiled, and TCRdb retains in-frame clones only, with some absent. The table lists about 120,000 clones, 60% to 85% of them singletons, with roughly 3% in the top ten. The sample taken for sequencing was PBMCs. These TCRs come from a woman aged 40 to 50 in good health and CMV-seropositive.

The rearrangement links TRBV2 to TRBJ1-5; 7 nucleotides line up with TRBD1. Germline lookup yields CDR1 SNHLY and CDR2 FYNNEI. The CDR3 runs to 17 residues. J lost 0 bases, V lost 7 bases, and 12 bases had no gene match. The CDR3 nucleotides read TGTGCCAGCACTACCCACTTTGGGACAGTTAGCAATCAGCCCCAGCATTTT. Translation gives CASTTHFGTVSNQPQHF.

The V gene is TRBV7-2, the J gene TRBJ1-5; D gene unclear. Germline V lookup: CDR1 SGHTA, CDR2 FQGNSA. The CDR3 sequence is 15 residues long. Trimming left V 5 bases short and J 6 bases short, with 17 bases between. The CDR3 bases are TGTGCCAGCAGCCTGTCGGGGTACCCGGGTCAGCCCCAGCATTTT. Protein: CASSLSGYPGQPQHF.

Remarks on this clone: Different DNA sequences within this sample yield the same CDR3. CDR3 loop: CASSQAPTGFNEKLFF. For the CDR3, the DNA is TGCGCCAGCAGCCAAGCTCCAACAGGGTTTAATGAAAAACTGTTTTTT. This chain uses TRBV4-1 with TRBJ1-4; D may be TRBD1 (6 bases). In germline, CDR1 is MGHRA, CDR2 YSYEKL. The CDR3 totals 16 residues. V was trimmed by 1 base and J by 4 bases, leaving 13 bases between them.

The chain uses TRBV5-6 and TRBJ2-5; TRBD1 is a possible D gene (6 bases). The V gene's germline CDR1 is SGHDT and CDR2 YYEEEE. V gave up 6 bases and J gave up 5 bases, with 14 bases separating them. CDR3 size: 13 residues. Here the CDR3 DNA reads TGTGCCAGCAACAACAGGGTTGGGGAGACCCAGTACTTC. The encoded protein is CASNNRVGETQYF.

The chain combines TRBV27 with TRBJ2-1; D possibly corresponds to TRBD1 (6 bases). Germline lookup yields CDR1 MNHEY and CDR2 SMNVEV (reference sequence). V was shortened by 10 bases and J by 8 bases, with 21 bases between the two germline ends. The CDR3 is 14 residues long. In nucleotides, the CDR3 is TGTGCCACCAGATGGGGGCGGGTAGCCGATGAGCAGTTCTTC. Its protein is CATRWGRVADEQFF.

The CDR3, as DNA: TGTGCCAGCAGCCCCCGGACTAGCGGGAATGGGAATGAGCAGTTCTTC. Translated: CASSPRTSGNGNEQFF. The chain employs TRBV7-9 and TRBJ2-1; 12 bases are a match to TRBD2. Germline V lookup: CDR1 SEHNR, CDR2 FQNEAQ (reference sequence). The CDR3 contains 16 residues. The V gene end was trimmed by 5 bases and the J gene end by 7 bases; junction bases not matched to a gene: 9.

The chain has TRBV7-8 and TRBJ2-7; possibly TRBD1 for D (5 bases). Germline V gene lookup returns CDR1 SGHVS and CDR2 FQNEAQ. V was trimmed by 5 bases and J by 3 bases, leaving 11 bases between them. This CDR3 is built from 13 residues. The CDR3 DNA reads TGTGCCAGCAGCACGAGACAGTACTACGAGCAGTACTTC. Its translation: CASSTRQYYEQYF. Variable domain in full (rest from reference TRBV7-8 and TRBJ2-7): GAGVSQSPRYKVAKRGQDVALRCDPISGHVSLFWYQQALGQGPEFLTYFQNEAQLDKSGLPSDRFFAERPEGSVSTLKIQRTQQEDSAVYLCASSTRQYYEQYFGPGTRLTVT.

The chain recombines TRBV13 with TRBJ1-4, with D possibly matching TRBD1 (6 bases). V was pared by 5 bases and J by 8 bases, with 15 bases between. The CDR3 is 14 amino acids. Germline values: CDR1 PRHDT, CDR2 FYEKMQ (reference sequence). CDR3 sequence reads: CASSPLQGGEKLFF. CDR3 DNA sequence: TGTGCCAGCAGCCCGCTACAGGGTGGGGAAAAACTGTTTTTT.

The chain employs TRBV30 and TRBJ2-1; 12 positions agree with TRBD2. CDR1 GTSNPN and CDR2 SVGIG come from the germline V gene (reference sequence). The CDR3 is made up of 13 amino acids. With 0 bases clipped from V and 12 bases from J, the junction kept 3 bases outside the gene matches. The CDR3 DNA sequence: TGTGCCTGGAGTGTAACTAGCGGGAGGCGGCAGTTCTTC. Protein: CAWSVTSGRRQFF.

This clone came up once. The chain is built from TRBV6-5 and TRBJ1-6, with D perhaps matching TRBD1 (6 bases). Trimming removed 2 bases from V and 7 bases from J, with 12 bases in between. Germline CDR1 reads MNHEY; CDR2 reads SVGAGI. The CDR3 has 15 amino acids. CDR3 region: CASSYDLQGNSPLHF. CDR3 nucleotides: TGTGCCAGCAGTTACGACCTACAGGGCAATTCACCCCTCCACTTT.

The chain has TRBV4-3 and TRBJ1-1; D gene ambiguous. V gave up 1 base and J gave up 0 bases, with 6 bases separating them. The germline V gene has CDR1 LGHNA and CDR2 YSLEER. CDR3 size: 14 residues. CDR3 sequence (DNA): TGCGCCAGCAGCCAAGGACAATTGAACACTGAAGCTTTCTTT. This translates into CASSQGQLNTEAFF.

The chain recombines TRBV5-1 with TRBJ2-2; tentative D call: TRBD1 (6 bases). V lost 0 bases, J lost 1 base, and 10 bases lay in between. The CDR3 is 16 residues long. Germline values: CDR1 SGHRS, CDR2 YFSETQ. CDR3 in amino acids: CASSLVLGGNTGELFF. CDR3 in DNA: TGCGCCAGCAGCTTGGTTTTAGGGGGGAACACCGGGGAGCTGTTTTTT.

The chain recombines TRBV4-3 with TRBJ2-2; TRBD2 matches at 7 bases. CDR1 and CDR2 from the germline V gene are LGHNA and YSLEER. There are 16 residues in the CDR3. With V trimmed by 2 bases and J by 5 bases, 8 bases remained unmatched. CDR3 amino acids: CASSQRWSGETGELFF. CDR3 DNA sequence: TGCGCCAGCAGCCAACGATGGAGCGGGGAGACCGGGGAGCTGTTTTTT.

This chain's CDR3 is CASSWGGTNTGELFF. Written as DNA, the CDR3 is TGCGCCAGCAGCTGGGGAGGGACGAACACCGGGGAGCTGTTTTTT. The chain combines TRBV5-1 with TRBJ2-2, with TRBD2 identical over 7 bases. The V and J ends lost 3 bases and 0 bases, in that order; junction bases with no gene match: 2. CDR3 length: 15 amino acids. Per germline, CDR1 SGHRS and CDR2 YFSETQ.

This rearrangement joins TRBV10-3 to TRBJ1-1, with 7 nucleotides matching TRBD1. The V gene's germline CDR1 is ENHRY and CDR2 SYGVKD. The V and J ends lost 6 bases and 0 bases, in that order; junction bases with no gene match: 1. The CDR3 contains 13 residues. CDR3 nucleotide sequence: TGTGCCATCAGGGGACAGATGAACACTGAAGCTTTCTTT. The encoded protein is CAIRGQMNTEAFF.

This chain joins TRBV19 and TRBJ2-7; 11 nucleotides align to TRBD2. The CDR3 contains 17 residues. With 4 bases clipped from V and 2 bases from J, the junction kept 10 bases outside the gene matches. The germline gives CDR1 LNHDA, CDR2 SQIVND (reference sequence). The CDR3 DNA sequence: TGTGCCAGTAGTAAGGGACGGCTAGCGGGGGGTGCCTACGAGCAGTACTTC. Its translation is CASSKGRLAGGAYEQYF.

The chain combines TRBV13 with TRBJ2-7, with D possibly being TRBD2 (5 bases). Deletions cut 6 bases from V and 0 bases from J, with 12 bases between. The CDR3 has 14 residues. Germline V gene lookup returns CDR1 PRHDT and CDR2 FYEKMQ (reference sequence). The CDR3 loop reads CASRRTRNSYEQYF. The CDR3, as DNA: TGTGCCAGCAGGAGAACTAGAAACTCCTACGAGCAGTACTTC.

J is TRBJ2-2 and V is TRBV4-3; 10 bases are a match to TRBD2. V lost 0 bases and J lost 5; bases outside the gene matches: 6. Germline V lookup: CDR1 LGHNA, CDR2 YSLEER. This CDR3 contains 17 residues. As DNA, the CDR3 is TGCGCCAGCAGCCAAGATCGTAGCGGGGGGTCGACCGGGGAGCTGTTTTTT. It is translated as CASSQDRSGGSTGELFF.

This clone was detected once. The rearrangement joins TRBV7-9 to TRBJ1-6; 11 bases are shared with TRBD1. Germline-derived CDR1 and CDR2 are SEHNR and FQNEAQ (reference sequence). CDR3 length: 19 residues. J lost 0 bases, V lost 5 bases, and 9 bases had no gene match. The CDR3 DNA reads TGTGCCAGCAGCCTGGGGACAGGGGGGTCAGTCTCCTATAATTCACCCCTCCACTTT. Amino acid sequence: CASSLGTGGSVSYNSPLHF.

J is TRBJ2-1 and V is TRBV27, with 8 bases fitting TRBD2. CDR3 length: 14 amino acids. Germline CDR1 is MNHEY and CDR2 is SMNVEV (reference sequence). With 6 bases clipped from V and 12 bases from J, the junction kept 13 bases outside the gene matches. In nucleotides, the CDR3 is TGTGCCAGCAGAGCCGGGACTAGAAGGGGGGCGCAGTTCTTC. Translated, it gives CASRAGTRRGAQFF.

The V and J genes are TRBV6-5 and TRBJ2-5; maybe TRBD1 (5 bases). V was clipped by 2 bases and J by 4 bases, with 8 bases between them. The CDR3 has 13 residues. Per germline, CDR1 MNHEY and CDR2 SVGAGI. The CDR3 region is CASSYGQGETQYF. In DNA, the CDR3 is TGTGCCAGCAGTTACGGCCAGGGAGAGACCCAGTACTTC.

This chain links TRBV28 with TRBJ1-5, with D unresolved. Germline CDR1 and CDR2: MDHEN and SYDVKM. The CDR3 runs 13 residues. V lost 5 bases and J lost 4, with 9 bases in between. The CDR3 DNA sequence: TGTGCCAGCAGTCCAAGCGGGAATCAGCCCCAGCATTTT. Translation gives CASSPSGNQPQHF.

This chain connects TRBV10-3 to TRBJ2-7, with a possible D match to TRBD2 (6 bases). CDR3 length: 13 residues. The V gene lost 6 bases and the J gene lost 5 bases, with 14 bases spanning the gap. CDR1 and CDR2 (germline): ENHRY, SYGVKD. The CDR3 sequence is CAISSFRGDEQYF. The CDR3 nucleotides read TGTGCCATCAGCTCTTTTCGCGGGGACGAGCAGTACTTC.